There are many counts of the clone carrying this T cell receptor (beta chain). The antigen remains undetermined. These data come from a study of T cells in Graves' hyperthyroidism and ophthalmopathy. Study findings and constraints: In blood, most of the thyroid clonotypes expanded above 0.001 were also present. A 13 V-J model separated ophthalmopathy from stable hyperthyroidism.

Amplified TCR beta CDR3 regions came from RNA transcripts. Initially, a first-round RT-PCR of the TCR CDR3 employed the HTBI primer set. One entry per CDR3 protein, called by TCRdb with MiXCR from the multiplex PCR reads. This repertoire shows a few hundred thousand distinct CDR3 sequences, roughly a fifth found once; its top ten account for around 45%. This CDR3 has 13 amino acids. Germline V gene sequence: CDR1 DFQATT, CDR2 SNEGSKA (reference sequence). J was trimmed by 5 bases and V by 3 bases; bases with no gene match: 3. The genes are TRBV20-1 and TRBJ2-1; 8 nucleotides match TRBD2. What was sequenced was blood. The TCR was taken from a woman aged 50 to 65 with Graves' hyperthyroidism. Here the CDR3 reads CSASGLAHNEQFF. The CDR3 DNA follows: TGCAGTGCTAGTGGACTAGCCCACAATGAGCAGTTCTTC.